This TCR beta chain was sequenced during a study of blood T cells in healthy people across ages (dated by TCRdb to between 2015 and 2016). Concerning the study at large: Template switching captured roughly one uniquely barcoded TCR beta cDNA molecule per two T cells in model experiments. Using deep sequencing normalized with unique cDNA molecular identifiers, the study measured how TCR beta repertoire diversity changes with age. Four age groups were formed from the donors: young (average 16 years), middle-aged (less than 40), aged (over 55) and long-lived (around 82). The study analyzed two additional independent replicas of 1 million unique cDNA reads from the same blood draw for two donors, one aged 18 to 30 and one aged 80 or older. On the study overall, not on this receptor specifically: The CMV infection status of donors was not known, potentially confounding age-related changes in expanded clonotypes. Since profiling was done on bulk unsorted PBMCs, naive and antigen-experienced compartments could not be conclusively compared. As age increased, observed TCR beta diversity per million T cells dropped in a roughly linear way, and a significant reduction was already evident by age approximately 40. There was a strong correlation between observed TCR beta diversity and the percentage of naive T cells measured by flow cytometry. Estimates of total diversity from one million sequenced T cells were regarded as lower bounds and underestimates. The long-lived group showed more naive CD4+ T cells, fewer expanded clones and increased TCR diversity than the aged group, suggesting age selection.

The germline V gene encodes CDR1 SGHVS and CDR2 FQNEAQ. The junction carries 10 bases between V and J, which are trimmed by 5 bases and 3 bases respectively. Counted from cysteine to phenylalanine, this CDR3 has 13 amino acids. The entry retains the CDR3 DNA only, 39 bases that are in frame from base 1. The library was obtained by 5' RACE. TCRdb names Illumina HiSeq 2500 as the instrument used. A second PCR of roughly 7 to 11 cycles was performed with a sample-barcoded 5' primer and a J-beta primer mix. Each TCR beta cDNA molecule received a unique molecular identifier from a template-switch 5' adaptor carrying 12 random nucleotides. Each sample yielded at least 2.5 million CDR3-containing paired-end reads. All of the RNA was converted into first-strand cDNA using the Mint cDNA synthesis kit, with a TRBC-specific oligonucleotide serving as the primer. All cDNA was treated with uracil-DNA glycosylase and then went through a first 18-cycle PCR with the universal primers M1SS and BC2_uni_R. As for how the authors treated the data: Normalization of each sample was performed by random selection of 1 million high-quality reads, each carrying a distinct molecular identifier. Reads with shared molecular identifiers were discarded instead of being binned into consensus sequences. CDR3 identification, clonotype clustering and error correction used MiTCR with a Q25 quality threshold and the strictest error-elimination algorithm. A nonparametric unseen species model with Euler transformation was used to estimate lower-bound total TCR beta diversity. TCRdb took the public reads, trimmed them with fastp at Q25, ran MiXCR for clone calling and kept in-frame beta chains. Each entry is one CDR3 protein sequence, shown with its most common DNA and genes. These V and J calls derive from TCRdb rather than the authors' analysis. Counted in this sample were about 800,000 distinct CDR3 sequences; approximately 25% of them appeared once. Clones ranked in the top ten supply more than 3% of the sample.

On this clonotype: Its antigen is currently not known. Within one base of it there is no much larger clone, and no base qualities were kept.

The roughly 42 donors, aged 6 to 90 years, were systemically healthy Caucasian individuals from Russia. Each donor gave 8.5 to 10 milliliters of peripheral blood, collected into EDTA-treated Vacutainer tubes. PBMCs were isolated by Ficoll-Paque density-gradient centrifugation, with at least 6 million obtained per sample. Trizol reagent was used to extract total RNA from the PBMCs, yielding at least 6 micrograms per sample. For every donor, flow cytometry on a PBMC aliquot measured the percentage of naive CD45RAhigh/CD27high T cells. This sample also belongs to another study, concerning T cells of mothers and their children. As the second publication notes: Nine systemically healthy Caucasian individuals, comprising three mothers and their six children, were included as donors. cDNA synthesis consumed the entire amount of extracted RNA, loaded at approximately 1.4 ug RNA in each 15 ul reaction. In the second PCR, the M1S primer added sample barcodes and 2-4 random nucleotides. Over 10 million TCR beta CDR3 reads came from each mother, compared with about 3.2 million reads from each child. In both related and unrelated pairs, thymic selection shapes the output of TCR recombination in a similar way, with inherited differences having only a minor effect. Normalized repertoire overlap was always slightly but never significantly higher in related than unrelated mother-child pairs. Persistent microchimeric T cell clones were not detected, at a sensitivity of approximately 100 clones per million clonotypes. To look for features that set related mother-child pairs apart from unrelated individuals, the researchers ran deep NGS to compare the TCR beta repertoires of mothers and children. Mothers averaged approximately 41 +/- 4 years of age and children averaged around 10 +/- 4 years. After adapter ligation was performed with NEBNext reagents, the libraries were sequenced on an Illumina HiSeq 2000 with 100+100 nt paired-end reads. To prevent cross-contamination, the mother and child libraries were prepared one month apart and sequenced in separate runs. For each donor, somewhere between roughly 450,000 and 2,000,000 distinct TCR beta clonotypes were identified. Naive TCR beta clonotypes were estimated from low-frequency clonotypes matched to each donor's FACS-determined naive share, without sorting.

Sequenced sample: blood. The receptor comes from a boy aged 5-17 years in good health. The rearranged chain carries TRBV7-8 and TRBJ1-1, with TRBD1 perhaps the D gene, on 6 matching bases. The DNA is TGTGCCAGCAGCACGGGACACCACACTGAAGCTTTCTTT. Its protein is CASSTGHHTEAFF.